The entry that follows covers one T cell receptor beta chain sequence. Its antigen is still unknown. The PCR employed 60 Vbeta primers together with 13 Jbeta primers. Repertoires were generated with immunoSEQ multiplex PCR, while TCRdb's copy carries only in-frame clones and drops some. The data contain fewer than 110,000 clones, 77% of them seen just once; the ten biggest clones take up 4.2%. Germline CDR1 MRHNA, CDR2 SNTAGT. This CDR3 comprises 16 residues. V was clipped by 4 bases and J by 2 bases; unmatched bases: 8. The entry originates in a study of cytomegalovirus exposure and HLA in healthy donors. The study, taken as a whole, reports: Reported performance of the classifier showed diagnosis of cytomegalovirus status with high specificity and sensitivity. Analysis was performed later, and it showed HLA-associated TCR beta chains to be more clonally expanded than equally common others.

The TCR was taken from a male donor in good health and CMV-seronegative. The chain combines TRBV6-4 with TRBJ2-5, with 9 bases that match TRBD2. The sample comprised PBMCs. The CDR3 DNA follows: TGTGCCAGCAGTGCCCAGGCTAGCGGGATACAAGAGACCCAGTACTTC. Its protein is CASSAQASGIQETQYF.